This T cell receptor (beta chain) is from a study of blood T cell repertoires in COVID-19. Looking at the study overall: Sites across the United States, Italy and Spain contributed samples from acute and convalescent COVID-19. T cells, B-cell-depleted T cells, or PBMCs provided the cDNA or gDNA that served as material.

Germline values: CDR1 SNHLY, CDR2 FYNNEI. This CDR3 is 12 amino acids long. Trimming removed 7 bases from V and 8 bases from J; junction bases left unmatched: 5. Original analysis: Reference gene primer amplification gave estimated nucleated cell counts. The table came from immunoSEQ multiplex PCR; TCRdb's copy has only in-frame clones and leaves some out. V and J calls and clone size are copied from that table; D and trimming were computed from the DNA. The sample records roughly 100,000 clones, over 65% being singletons. The chain couples TRBV2 to TRBJ2-4; 7 bases align to TRBD2. The receptor was derived from a human donor in a cohort sampled during active COVID-19. The sample was peripheral blood. The CDR3 sequence is CASNSAGDIQYF. The CDR3 nucleotides are TGTGCCAGCAATTCGGCGGGGGACATTCAGTACTTC.